The T cell receptor (beta chain) described here comes from a study of regulatory T cells in long-lasting Graves disease. Whole-study results and caveats: Those with persistent Graves' had less TCR diversity than newly diagnosed patients.

Germline V gene sequence: CDR1 LNHDA, CDR2 SQIVND (reference sequence). V lost 4 bases to trimming and J lost 1 base; unmatched junction nucleotides: 3. The CDR3 contains 14 residues. This clonotype was seen more than once but under ten times. Its antigen is unidentified. The time point is: newly diagnosed GD, antithyroid drugs for less than 3 months. From PBMCs, RNA was extracted and then used to make the TCR library. Diagnosis followed American Thyroid Association guidelines for Graves' disease. Arm-PCR of CDR3 regions and iRepertoire HTBI primers were the basis on which TCR beta libraries were built. In the original processing: The samples yielded approximately 62 TRBV and around 14 TRBJ segments. Each CDR3 protein is one row after TCRdb ran MiXCR on the multiplex PCR reads. The V and J calls here are based on TCRdb, not the publication. Of approximately 400,000 distinct CDR3 sequences in the sample, 14% to 15% were seen once.

These data were also reused for a study on T cells in Graves' hyperthyroidism and ophthalmopathy. From that paper: First-round RT-PCR targeting the TCR CDR3 was performed with the HTBI primer set.

The sequencing here drew on peripheral blood mononuclear cells (PBMCs), taken at new diagnosis, from a patient treated with antithyroid drugs. This TCR was sampled from a woman aged 30 to 39 with Graves disease. The V and J genes are TRBV19 and TRBJ1-1; TRBD1 matches at 7 bases. The chain's CDR3 is CASSTRQGNTEAFF. CDR3 nucleotide sequence: TGTGCCAGTAGTACCCGACAGGGGAACACTGAAGCTTTCTTT.